This T cell receptor beta chain was identified in a study of immune cell composition in non-small cell lung cancer. Study in general: Most cases were lung adenocarcinoma or squamous cell carcinoma. Whole-study results and caveats: Tumour-associated clones >0.5% occurred in roughly 30% of adenocarcinomas, 75% of squamous. In adenocarcinoma, maximal tumour-associated clone frequency tracked TIL tumour reactivity.

A note on this clone: Its target is not known.

Normal lung sampling was at least 3 cm from the tumour, as distant as possible. Genomic DNA came from frozen unsorted single-cell suspensions. V lost 2 bases to trimming and J lost 7 bases; unmatched junction nucleotides: 8. Germline values: CDR1 SGHTA, CDR2 FQGNSA. The CDR3 is made up of 15 amino acids. Assay: immunoSEQ multiplex PCR; the TCRdb copy retains only in-frame clones and omits some. The data hold about 5,900 clones, with nearly 90% observed a single time. This chain uses TRBV7-2 with TRBJ2-7; the match to TRBD1 covers 10 bases. The clonotype was recovered from a human donor with non-small cell lung cancer. The sample consisted of non-adjacent lung tissue. The CDR3 spells CASSLQGQGFVEQYF. In nucleotides, the CDR3 is TGTGCCAGCAGCTTACAGGGACAGGGGTTTGTAGAGCAGTACTTC.